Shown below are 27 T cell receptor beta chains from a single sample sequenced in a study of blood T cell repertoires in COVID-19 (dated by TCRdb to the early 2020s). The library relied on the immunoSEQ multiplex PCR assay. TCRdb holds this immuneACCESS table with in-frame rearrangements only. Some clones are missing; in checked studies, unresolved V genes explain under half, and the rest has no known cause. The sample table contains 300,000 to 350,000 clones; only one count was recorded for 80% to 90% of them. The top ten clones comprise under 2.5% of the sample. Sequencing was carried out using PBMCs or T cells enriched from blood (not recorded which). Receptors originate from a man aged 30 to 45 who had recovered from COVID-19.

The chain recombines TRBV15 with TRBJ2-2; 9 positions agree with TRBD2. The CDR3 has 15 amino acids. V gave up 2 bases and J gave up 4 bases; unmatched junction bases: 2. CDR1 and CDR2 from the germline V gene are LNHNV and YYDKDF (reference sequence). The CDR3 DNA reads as TGTGCCACCAGCAGACCGGGACTAGCCACCGGGGAGCTGTTTTTT. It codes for CATSRPGLATGELFF.

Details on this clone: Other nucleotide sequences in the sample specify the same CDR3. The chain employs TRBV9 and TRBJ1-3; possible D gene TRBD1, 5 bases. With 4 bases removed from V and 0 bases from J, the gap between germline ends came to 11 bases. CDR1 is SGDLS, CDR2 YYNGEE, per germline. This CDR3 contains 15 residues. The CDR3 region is CASSRDSSSGNTIYF. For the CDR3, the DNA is TGTGCCAGCAGCCGCGACAGCAGCTCTGGAAACACCATATATTTT.

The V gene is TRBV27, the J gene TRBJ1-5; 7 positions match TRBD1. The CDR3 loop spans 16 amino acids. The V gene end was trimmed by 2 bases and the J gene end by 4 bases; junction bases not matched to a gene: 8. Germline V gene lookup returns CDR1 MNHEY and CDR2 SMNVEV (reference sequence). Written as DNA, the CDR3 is TGTGCCAGCAGTTTAGTCGGGACAGAGGATAATCAGCCCCAGCATTTT. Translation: CASSLVGTEDNQPQHF.

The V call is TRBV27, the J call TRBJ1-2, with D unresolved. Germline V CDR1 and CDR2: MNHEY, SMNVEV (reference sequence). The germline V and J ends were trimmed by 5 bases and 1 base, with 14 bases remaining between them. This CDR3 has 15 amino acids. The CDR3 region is CASSPRWEGNYGYTF. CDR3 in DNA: TGTGCCAGCAGTCCAAGGTGGGAGGGTAACTATGGCTACACCTTC.

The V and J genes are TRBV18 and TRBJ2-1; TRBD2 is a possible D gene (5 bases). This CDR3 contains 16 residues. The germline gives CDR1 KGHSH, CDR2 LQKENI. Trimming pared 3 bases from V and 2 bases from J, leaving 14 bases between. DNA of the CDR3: TGTGCCAGCTCACCCCCCGGCCGGGGTGCCTACAATGAGCAGTTCTTC. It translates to CASSPPGRGAYNEQFF.

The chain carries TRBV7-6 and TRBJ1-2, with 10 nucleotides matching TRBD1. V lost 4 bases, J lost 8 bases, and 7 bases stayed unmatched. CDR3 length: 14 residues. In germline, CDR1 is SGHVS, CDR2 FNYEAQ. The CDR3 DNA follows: TGTGCCAGCAGCTCCGGGACAGGGGTTCGCGGCTACACCTTC. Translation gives CASSSGTGVRGYTF.

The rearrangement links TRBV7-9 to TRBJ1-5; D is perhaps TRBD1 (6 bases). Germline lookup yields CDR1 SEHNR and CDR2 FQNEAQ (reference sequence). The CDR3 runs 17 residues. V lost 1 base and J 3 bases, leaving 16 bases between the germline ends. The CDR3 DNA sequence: TGTGCCAGCAGCTTAGGCGAAGGGGGGGGCATCAATCAGCCCCAGCATTTT. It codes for CASSLGEGGGINQPQHF.

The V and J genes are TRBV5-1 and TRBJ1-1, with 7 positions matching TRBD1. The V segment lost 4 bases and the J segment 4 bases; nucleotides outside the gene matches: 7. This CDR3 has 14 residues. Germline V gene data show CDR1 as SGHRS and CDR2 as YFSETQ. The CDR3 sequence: CASSRGDSTTEAFF. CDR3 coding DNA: TGCGCCAGCAGCCGCGGGGACAGCACCACTGAAGCTTTCTTT.

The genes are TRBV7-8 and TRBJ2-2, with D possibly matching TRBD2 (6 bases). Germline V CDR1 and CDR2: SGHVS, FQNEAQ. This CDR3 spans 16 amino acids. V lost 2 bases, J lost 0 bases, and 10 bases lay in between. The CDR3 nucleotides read TGTGCCAGCAGCTTAAACGGGGGTGCGAACACCGGGGAGCTGTTTTTT. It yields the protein CASSLNGGANTGELFF.

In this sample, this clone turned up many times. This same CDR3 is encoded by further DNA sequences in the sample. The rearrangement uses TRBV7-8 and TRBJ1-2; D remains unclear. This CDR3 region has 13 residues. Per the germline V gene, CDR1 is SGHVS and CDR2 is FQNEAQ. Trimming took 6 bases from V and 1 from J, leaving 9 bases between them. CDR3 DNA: TGTGCCAGCAGGGCAGGCCGTAACTATGGCTACACCTTC. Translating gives CASRAGRNYGYTF.

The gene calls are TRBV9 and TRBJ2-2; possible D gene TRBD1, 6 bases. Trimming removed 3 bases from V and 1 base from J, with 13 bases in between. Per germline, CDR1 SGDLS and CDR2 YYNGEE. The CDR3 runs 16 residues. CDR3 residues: CASSATMGQNTGELFF. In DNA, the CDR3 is TGTGCCAGCAGCGCTACCATGGGACAGAACACCGGGGAGCTGTTTTTT.

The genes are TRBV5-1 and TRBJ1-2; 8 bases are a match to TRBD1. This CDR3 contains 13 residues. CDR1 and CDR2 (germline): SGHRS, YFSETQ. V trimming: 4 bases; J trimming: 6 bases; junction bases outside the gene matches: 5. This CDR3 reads CASSPGGADGYTF. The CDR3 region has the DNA TGCGCCAGCAGCCCAGGGGGCGCGGATGGCTACACCTTC.

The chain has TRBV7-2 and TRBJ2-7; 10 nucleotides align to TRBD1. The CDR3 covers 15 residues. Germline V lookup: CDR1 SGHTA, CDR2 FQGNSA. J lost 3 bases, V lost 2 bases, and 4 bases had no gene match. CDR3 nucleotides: TGTGCCAGCAGCTTATTTGGACAGGGGGACTACGAGCAGTACTTC. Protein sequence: CASSLFGQGDYEQYF.

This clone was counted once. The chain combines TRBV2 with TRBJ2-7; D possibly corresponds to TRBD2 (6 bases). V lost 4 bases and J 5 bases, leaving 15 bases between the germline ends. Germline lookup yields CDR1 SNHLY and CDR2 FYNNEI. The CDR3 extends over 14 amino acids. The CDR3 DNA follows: TGTGCCAGCAGTGTAACGGGGGTAGTGAACGAGCAGTACTTC. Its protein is CASSVTGVVNEQYF.

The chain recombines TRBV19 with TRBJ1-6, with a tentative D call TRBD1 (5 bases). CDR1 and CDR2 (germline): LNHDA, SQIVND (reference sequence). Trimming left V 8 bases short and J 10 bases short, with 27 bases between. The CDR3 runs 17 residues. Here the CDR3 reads CASSPLQGATVNSPLHF. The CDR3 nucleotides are TGTGCCAGTTCCCCTTTACAAGGGGCAACAGTTAACTCACCCCTCCACTTT.

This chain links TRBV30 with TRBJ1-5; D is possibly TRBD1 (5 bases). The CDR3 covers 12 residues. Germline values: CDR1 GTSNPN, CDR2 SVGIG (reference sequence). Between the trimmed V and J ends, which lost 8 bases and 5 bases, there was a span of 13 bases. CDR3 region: CAAGLVHQPQHF. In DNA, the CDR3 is TGTGCCGCGGGGCTGGTGCATCAGCCCCAGCATTTT.

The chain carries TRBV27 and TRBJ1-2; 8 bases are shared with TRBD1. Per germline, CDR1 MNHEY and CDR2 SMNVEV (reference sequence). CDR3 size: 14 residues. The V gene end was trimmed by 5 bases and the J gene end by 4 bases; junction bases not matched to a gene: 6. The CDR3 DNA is TGTGCCAGCAGTATGCGACAGGGGACCTATGGCTACACCTTC. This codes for CASSMRQGTYGYTF.

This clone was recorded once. CDR3 bases: TGTGCCAGCAGTGAATACAGGGTAGATCAGCCCCAGCATTTT. Translating it yields CASSEYRVDQPQHF. The chain combines TRBV2 with TRBJ1-5, with D tentatively TRBD1 (6 bases). Trimming shortened V by 2 bases and J by 5 bases, and 10 bases separated the two germline ends. This CDR3 spans 14 amino acids. Germline V CDR1 and CDR2: SNHLY, FYNNEI.

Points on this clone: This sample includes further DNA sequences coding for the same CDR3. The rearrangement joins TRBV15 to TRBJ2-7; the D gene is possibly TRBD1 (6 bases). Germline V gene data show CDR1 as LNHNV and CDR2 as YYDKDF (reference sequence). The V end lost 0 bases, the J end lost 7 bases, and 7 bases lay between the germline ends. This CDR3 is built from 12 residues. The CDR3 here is CATSRDRGEQYF. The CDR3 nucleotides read TGTGCCACCAGCAGAGATAGGGGGGAGCAGTACTTC.

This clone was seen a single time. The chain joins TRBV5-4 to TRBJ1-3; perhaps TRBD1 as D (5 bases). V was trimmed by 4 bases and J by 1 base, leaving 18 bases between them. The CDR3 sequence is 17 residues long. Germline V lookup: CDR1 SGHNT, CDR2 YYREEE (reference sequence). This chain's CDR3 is CASSGTQGPRSGNTIYF. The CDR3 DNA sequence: TGTGCCAGCAGCGGGACTCAGGGCCCCCGATCTGGAAACACCATATATTTT.

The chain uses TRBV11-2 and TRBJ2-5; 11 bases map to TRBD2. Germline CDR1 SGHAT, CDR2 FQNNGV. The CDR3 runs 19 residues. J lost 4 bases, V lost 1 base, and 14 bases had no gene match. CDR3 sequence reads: CASSLVVGSGGALRETQYF. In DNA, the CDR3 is TGTGCCAGCAGCTTAGTTGTCGGTAGCGGGGGGGCTTTAAGAGAGACCCAGTACTTC. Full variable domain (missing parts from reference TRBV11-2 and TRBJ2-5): EAGVAQSPRYKIIEKRQSVAFWCNPISGHATLYWYQQILGQGPKLLIQFQNNGVVDDSQLPKDRFSAERLKGVDSTLKIQPAKLEDSAVYLCASSLVVGSGGALRETQYFGPGTRLLVL.

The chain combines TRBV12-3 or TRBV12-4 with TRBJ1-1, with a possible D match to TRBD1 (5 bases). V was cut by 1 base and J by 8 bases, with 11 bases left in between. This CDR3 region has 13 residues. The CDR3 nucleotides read TGTGCCAGCAGTTTAGGGCAGGGCCTGGAAGCTTTCTTT. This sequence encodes CASSLGQGLEAFF.

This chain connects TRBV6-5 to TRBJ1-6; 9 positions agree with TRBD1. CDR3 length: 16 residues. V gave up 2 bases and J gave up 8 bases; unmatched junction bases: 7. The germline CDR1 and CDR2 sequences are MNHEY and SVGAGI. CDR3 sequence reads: CASSYGPRTGDSPLHF. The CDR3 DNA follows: TGTGCCAGCAGTTACGGGCCTAGGACAGGGGATTCACCCCTCCACTTT.

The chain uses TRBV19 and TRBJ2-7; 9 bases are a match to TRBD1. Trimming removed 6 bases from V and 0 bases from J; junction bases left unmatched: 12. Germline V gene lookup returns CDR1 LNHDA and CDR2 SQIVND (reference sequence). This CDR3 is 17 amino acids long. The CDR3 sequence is CASSTGTGFGNSYEQYF. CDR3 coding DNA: TGTGCCAGTAGCACCGGGACAGGGTTTGGGAACTCCTACGAGCAGTACTTC.

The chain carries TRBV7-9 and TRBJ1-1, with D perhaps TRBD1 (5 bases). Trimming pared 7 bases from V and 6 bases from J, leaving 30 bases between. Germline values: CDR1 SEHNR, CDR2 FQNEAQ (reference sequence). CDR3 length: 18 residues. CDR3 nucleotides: TGTGCCAGCACCTTCGGGGGGGGACTCAAGGTTGAGAGTCCTGAAGCTTTCTTT. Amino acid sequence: CASTFGGGLKVESPEAFF.

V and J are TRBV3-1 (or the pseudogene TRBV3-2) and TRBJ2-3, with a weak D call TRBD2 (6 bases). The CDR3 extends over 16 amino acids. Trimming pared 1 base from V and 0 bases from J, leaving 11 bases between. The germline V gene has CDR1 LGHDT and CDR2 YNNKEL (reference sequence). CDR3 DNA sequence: TGTGCCAGCAGCCAAGTTGGGGGGAGCAGCACAGATACGCAGTATTTT. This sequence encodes CASSQVGGSSTDTQYF.

The CDR3 sequence: CAISESTIGGLQYF. The CDR3 bases are TGTGCCATCAGTGAGTCGACTATTGGGGGACTGCAGTACTTC. The rearrangement uses TRBV10-3 and TRBJ2-7, with a tentative D call TRBD2 (6 bases). V was pared by 0 bases and J by 9 bases, with 15 bases between. Germline V gene sequence: CDR1 ENHRY, CDR2 SYGVKD. The CDR3 loop spans 14 amino acids.